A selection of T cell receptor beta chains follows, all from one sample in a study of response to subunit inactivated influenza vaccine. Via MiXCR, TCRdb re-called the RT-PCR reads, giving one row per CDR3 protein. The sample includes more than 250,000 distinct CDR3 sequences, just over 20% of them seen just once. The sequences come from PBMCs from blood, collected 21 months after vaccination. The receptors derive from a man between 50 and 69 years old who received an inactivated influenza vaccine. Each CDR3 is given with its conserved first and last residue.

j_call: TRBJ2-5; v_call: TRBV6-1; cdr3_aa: CASREASWSQEAQYF
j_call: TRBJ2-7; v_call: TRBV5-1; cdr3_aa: CASSLVSSSSYEQYF
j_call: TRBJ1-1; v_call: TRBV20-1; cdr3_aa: CSALMRGTEAFF
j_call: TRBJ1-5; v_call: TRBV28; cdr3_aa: CASSPPGQRYQPQHF
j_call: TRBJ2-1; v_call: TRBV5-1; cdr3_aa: CASSLRTQSSYNEQFF
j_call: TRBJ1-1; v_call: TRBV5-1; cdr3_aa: CASSLGTQNTEAFF
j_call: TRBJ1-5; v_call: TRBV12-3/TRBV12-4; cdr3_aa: CASSPDWGSNQPQHF
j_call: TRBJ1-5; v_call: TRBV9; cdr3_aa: CASSPTGADQPQHF
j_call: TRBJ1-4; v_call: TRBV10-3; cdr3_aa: CATKTGSLDEKLFF
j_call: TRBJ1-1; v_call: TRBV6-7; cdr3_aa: CASRYGGQGAQKTEAFF